Below, one T cell receptor beta chain is given with its context. How the authors handled the data: Reference gene primer amplification in the assay estimated nucleated cell counts. The table came from immunoSEQ multiplex PCR; TCRdb's copy has only in-frame clones and leaves some out. V and J calls and clone size are those listed in that table; D and trimming were worked out from the DNA. The sample gives about 87,000 clones, about 87% of which show up once; around 7.4% is in the top ten. The junction had 4 bases not matched to a gene; V was cut back by 4 bases and J by 2 bases. The CDR3 covers 14 residues. The germline gives CDR1 SNHLY, CDR2 FYNNEI. This record comes from a study of blood T cell repertoires in COVID-19. Across the study: Spain, Italy and the United States supplied samples that represented acute and convalescent COVID-19. PBMCs, B-cell-depleted T cells, or T cells were the source of the cDNA or gDNA that made up the material.

The TCR originated in a human donor with acute or convalescent COVID-19. The donor label of this sample is uncertain. J is TRBJ2-5 and V is TRBV2, with 7 bases aligning to TRBD1. The sequencing input was peripheral blood. The CDR3 nucleotides read TGTGCCAGCAGTGCCGGGACAGCACAAGAGACCCAGTACTTC. Protein sequence: CASSAGTAQETQYF.